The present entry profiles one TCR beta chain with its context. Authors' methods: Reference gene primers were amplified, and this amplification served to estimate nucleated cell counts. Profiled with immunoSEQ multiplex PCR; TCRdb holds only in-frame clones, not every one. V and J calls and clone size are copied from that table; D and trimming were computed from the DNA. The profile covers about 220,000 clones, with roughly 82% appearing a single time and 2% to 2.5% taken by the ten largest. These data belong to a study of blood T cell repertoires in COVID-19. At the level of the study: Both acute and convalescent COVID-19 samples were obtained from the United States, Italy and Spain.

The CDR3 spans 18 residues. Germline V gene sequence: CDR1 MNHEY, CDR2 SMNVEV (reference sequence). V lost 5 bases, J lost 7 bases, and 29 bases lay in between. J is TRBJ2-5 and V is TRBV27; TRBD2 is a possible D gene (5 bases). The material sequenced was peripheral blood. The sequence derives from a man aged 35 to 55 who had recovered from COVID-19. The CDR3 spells CASSRLSESGAGIRTQYF. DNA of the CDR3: TGTGCCAGCAGTAGATTATCCGAAAGCGGAGCCGGGATTAGGACCCAGTACTTC.